The 20 T cell receptor beta chains below come from one sample, sequenced in a study of blood T cell repertoires in COVID-19. The repertoire was sequenced with immunoSEQ multiplex PCR; TCRdb's copy has only in-frame clones and lacks some. The sample has some 97,000 clones; over 75% are singletons. What was sequenced was peripheral blood. All receptors derive from a human donor in a cohort sampled during active COVID-19.

This rearrangement joins TRBV18 to TRBJ1-1; the D gene is possibly TRBD1 (5 bases). The V and J ends lost 1 base and 8 bases respectively, with 14 bases between them. CDR1 is KGHSH, CDR2 LQKENI, per germline. The CDR3 contains 14 residues. The CDR3 coding sequence is TGTGCCAGCTCACCACTCCACGGGGGGGTCGAAGCTTTCTTT. It is translated as CASSPLHGGVEAFF.

The chain couples TRBV29-1 to TRBJ1-1, with D maybe TRBD1 (5 bases). The CDR3 covers 13 residues. V lost 5 bases, J lost 4 bases, and 14 bases lay in between. The germline V gene has CDR1 SQVTM and CDR2 ANQGSEA. CDR3 in amino acids: CSVWAGLSTEAFF. CDR3 in DNA: TGCAGCGTTTGGGCAGGGCTTAGCACTGAAGCTTTCTTT.

The rearrangement links TRBV11-2 to TRBJ1-3; no definite D call. The germline V and J ends were trimmed by 1 base and 7 bases, with 11 bases remaining between them. From germline, CDR1 is SGHAT and CDR2 FQNNGV. The CDR3 has 14 residues. CDR3: CASSLGPGMNTIYF. CDR3 nucleotides: TGTGCCAGCAGCTTAGGGCCGGGAATGAACACCATATATTTT.

This sequence joins TRBV12-3 or TRBV12-4 and TRBJ2-7; D is perhaps TRBD2 (6 bases). Between the trimmed V and J ends, which lost 9 bases and 6 bases, there was a span of 15 bases. The CDR3 totals 12 residues. In nucleotides, the CDR3 is TGTGCCAGTAGACGGGGACTTGGCGAGCAGTACTTC. Translated, it gives CASRRGLGEQYF.

The chain combines TRBV11-2 with TRBJ2-7, with D perhaps matching TRBD2 (6 bases). This CDR3 is 15 amino acids long. The germline V gene encodes CDR1 SGHAT and CDR2 FQNNGV. The V gene lost 5 bases and the J gene lost 3 bases, with 17 bases spanning the gap. CDR3 nucleotide sequence: TGTGCCAGCAGCAACCGACGGGAGAAACTCTACGAGCAGTACTTC. Its protein is CASSNRREKLYEQYF.

This clone was seen only a few times. V and J are TRBV30 and TRBJ1-1; 10 bases match TRBD1. This CDR3 comprises 13 residues. The germline V gene has CDR1 GTSNPN and CDR2 SVGIG (reference sequence). V lost 4 bases to trimming and J lost 10 bases; unmatched junction nucleotides: 9. The CDR3 bases are TGTGCCTGGACGGGGACAGGGGCTGTTTTAGCTTTCTTT. Translation: CAWTGTGAVLAFF.

The chain links TRBV7-9 to TRBJ2-1, with D perhaps matching TRBD1 (5 bases). V dropped 1 base and J dropped 4 bases, with 20 bases sitting between them. The germline gives CDR1 SEHNR, CDR2 FQNEAQ (reference sequence). The CDR3 is 18 residues long. This CDR3 is CASSLVRSTAILYNEQFF. The CDR3 coding sequence is TGTGCCAGCAGCTTAGTGCGGTCGACAGCCATCCTATACAATGAGCAGTTCTTC. The full variable domain, its missing parts supplied by reference TRBV7-9 and TRBJ2-1, is DTGVSQNPRHKITKRGQNVTFRCDPISEHNRLYWYRQTLGQGPEFLTYFQNEAQLEKSRLLSDRFSAERPKGSFSTLEIQRTEQGDSAMYLCASSLVRSTAILYNEQFFGPGTRLTVL.

The chain employs TRBV18 and TRBJ2-3, with no clear D. The V gene lost 3 bases and the J gene lost 6 bases, with 4 bases spanning the gap. Germline assignment: CDR1 KGHSH and CDR2 LQKENI. This CDR3 has 11 residues. The CDR3 DNA sequence: TGTGCCAGCTCACCCCAGGATACGCAGTATTTT. Residues: CASSPQDTQYF.

The rearrangement uses TRBV9 and TRBJ2-3, with 10 bases aligning to TRBD2. The J segment lost 2 bases and the V segment lost 4 bases, leaving 7 bases of the junction unmatched. The V gene's germline CDR1 is SGDLS and CDR2 YYNGEE. The CDR3 contains 16 residues. CDR3 bases: TGTGCCAGCAGCCAAAGCGGGGGGGTTATCACAGATACGCAGTATTTT. Amino acids: CASSQSGGVITDTQYF.

The chain links TRBV3-1 (or the pseudogene TRBV3-2) to TRBJ2-5; 14 bases line up with TRBD2. The germline V gene has CDR1 LGHDT and CDR2 YNNKEL (reference sequence). The CDR3 is 14 amino acids. DNA of the CDR3: TGTGCGAGGTTGGGACTAGCGGGAGTGGAGACCCAGTACTTC. Encoded protein: CARLGLAGVETQYF.

The chain has TRBV29-1 and TRBJ2-5, with a tentative D call TRBD2 (5 bases). Germline values: CDR1 SQVTM, CDR2 ANQGSEA. V was shortened by 6 bases and J by 3 bases, with 5 bases between the two germline ends. This CDR3 region has 10 residues. In DNA, the CDR3 is TGCAGCGTCGGGGAAGAGACCCAGTACTTC. Translation: CSVGEETQYF.

This clone was recorded only once. The chain has TRBV11-2 and TRBJ1-2, with D possibly matching TRBD1 (6 bases). This CDR3 has 11 residues. With 6 bases removed from V and 13 bases from J, the gap between germline ends came to 15 bases. Germline CDR1 and CDR2: SGHAT and FQNNGV. Here the CDR3 reads CASSLDRIPTF. CDR3 sequence (DNA): TGTGCCAGCAGTCTGGACAGAATACCCACCTTC.

Only one count was recorded for this clone. The rearrangement joins TRBV2 to TRBJ1-6; 8 bases agree with TRBD1. Germline-derived CDR1 and CDR2 are SNHLY and FYNNEI. J gave up 5 bases and V 6 bases, and 9 bases lay outside the gene matches. The CDR3 has 16 residues. The CDR3 is CASRPRQGPNNSPLHF. The CDR3 DNA reads as TGTGCCAGCAGGCCCAGACAGGGGCCAAATAATTCACCCCTCCACTTT.

The chain employs TRBV5-6 and TRBJ1-2; 8 positions match TRBD1. The CDR3 is 17 residues long. CDR1 is SGHDT and CDR2 is YYEEEE in the germline V gene. Trimming removed 1 base from V and 4 bases from J; junction bases left unmatched: 12. The CDR3, as DNA: TGTGCCAGCAGCTTGATAGGGTGGGGACAGGCATCCTATGGCTACACCTTC. Protein: CASSLIGWGQASYGYTF.

The chain uses TRBV19 and TRBJ2-7; D is undetermined. CDR1 is LNHDA and CDR2 is SQIVND in the germline V gene (reference sequence). Trimming cost V 3 bases and J 1 base, with 7 bases left between them. CDR3 length: 13 amino acids. The CDR3, as DNA: TGTGCCAGTAGTATGGGCACGTCCTACGAGCAGTACTTC. Amino acid sequence: CASSMGTSYEQYF.

The V and J genes are TRBV7-2 and TRBJ1-2; D possibly corresponds to TRBD1 (6 bases). Germline V gene sequence: CDR1 SGHTA, CDR2 FQGNSA. Trimming shortened V by 5 bases and J by 4 bases, and 14 bases separated the two germline ends. The CDR3 loop spans 14 amino acids. The CDR3 DNA reads as TGTGCCAGCAGCACCGGGACAACCATCTATGGCTACACCTTC. This sequence encodes CASSTGTTIYGYTF.

The chain recombines TRBV4-3 with TRBJ1-4; 7 bases fit TRBD1. V shed 4 bases and J 0 bases; nucleotides not matched to a gene: 11. There are 18 residues in the CDR3. The germline V gene has CDR1 LGHNA and CDR2 YSLEER. CDR3 nucleotide sequence: TGCGCCAGCAGCCCAAGGGACAGCCGTTACGCAACTAATGAAAAACTGTTTTTT. This sequence encodes CASSPRDSRYATNEKLFF.

The chain has TRBV11-2 and TRBJ2-5; 8 bases are a match to TRBD2. The CDR3 is made up of 16 amino acids. The V gene end was trimmed by 3 bases and the J gene end by 2 bases; junction bases not matched to a gene: 8. Per germline, CDR1 SGHAT and CDR2 FQNNGV. Here the CDR3 DNA reads TGTGCCAGCAGCTTCGACGGGAGGGCCGTTCAAGAGACCCAGTACTTC. The encoded protein is CASSFDGRAVQETQYF. The full variable domain, completed using reference TRBV11-2 and TRBJ2-5, is EAGVAQSPRYKIIEKRQSVAFWCNPISGHATLYWYQQILGQGPKLLIQFQNNGVVDDSQLPKDRFSAERLKGVDSTLKIQPAKLEDSAVYLCASSFDGRAVQETQYFGPGTRLLVL.

The V and J genes are TRBV7-2 and TRBJ2-1, with D maybe TRBD2 (7 bases). This CDR3 comprises 17 residues. Trimming pared 5 bases from V and 7 bases from J, leaving 24 bases between. Germline CDR1 is SGHTA and CDR2 is FQGNSA. CDR3 DNA: TGTGCCAGCAGCCCCCGGGGGGTAGGGGGGGGCCGAAATGAGCAGTTCTTC. The encoded protein is CASSPRGVGGGRNEQFF.

The chain carries TRBV5-1 and TRBJ2-7; 8 bases agree with TRBD1. Germline V gives CDR1 SGHRS, CDR2 YFSETQ. V lost 4 bases and J lost 1; bases outside the gene matches: 7. The CDR3 covers 15 residues. The CDR3 bases are TGCGCCAGCAGCCGAACAGGGGGTGATTCCTACGAGCAGTACTTC. Translated, it gives CASSRTGGDSYEQYF. Variable domain in full (rest from reference TRBV5-1 and TRBJ2-7): KAGVTQTPRYLIKTRGQQVTLSCSPISGHRSVSWYQQTPGQGLQFLFEYFSETQRNKGNFPGRFSGRQFSNSRSEMNVSTLELGDSALYLCASSRTGGDSYEQYFGPGTRLTVT.